This T cell receptor (beta chain) is drawn from a study of T cell changes during pregnancy in multiple sclerosis. Germline CDR1 and CDR2: LNHDA and SQIVND (reference sequence). J gave up 3 bases and V 8 bases, and 1 base lay outside the gene matches. The CDR3 totals 13 residues. Clones were read by immunoSEQ multiplex PCR, and TCRdb kept only the in-frame ones, dropping some. The sample has roughly 11,000 clones, around four fifths seen once. This sample comprised CD8+ T cells from peripheral blood mononuclear cells, obtained after pregnancy. J is TRBJ2-7 and V is TRBV19; 13 bases fit TRBD2. This TCR came from a female donor in good health, enrolled as a control in a pregnancy study. The CDR3 DNA sequence: TGTGCCAGTGGGACTAGCGGGAACTACGAGCAGTACTTC. Translating gives CASGTSGNYEQYF.